The T cell receptor beta chain under discussion was sequenced for a study of cytomegalovirus exposure and HLA in healthy donors (dated by TCRdb to 2015 to 2018). With regard to the full study: In an earlier analysis of approximately 500 of the donors, roughly 300 Gb of sequence data and about 110 million unique TCR beta sequences from about 179 million T cells were reported. All discovery cohort repertoires had been generated using a single sequencing platform. In a later genetic analysis, genome-wide SNP genotypes for about three fifths of the roughly 670 donors were used, and that subset was treated as a discovery cohort. High-throughput TCR immunosequencing, statistical association of individual TCRs with disease status, and machine learning were combined to predict cytomegalovirus infection status. Among the roughly 400 genotyped donors, 81% belonged to the genetic ancestry cluster associated with self-reported Caucasian donors. In addition to the first cohort of about 650 subjects, a separate validation cohort of approximately 120 different subjects was used. The aim of the study was to test whether cataloging public T cell receptors could identify signatures of past pathogen exposure. On average, approximately 250,000 unique TCR beta nucleotide sequences were sequenced per donor among 398 genotyped donors of the cohort, with roughly 18% of those sequences being non-productive. Roughly 310 gigabases of sequencing data and 70 million to 100 million unique TCR sequences were included in an early release covering several hundred HLA-typed donors. Typing coverage varied by locus: roughly 629-640 donors for A, B, C, DRB1 and DQB1; roughly 510 for DQA1; nearly 610 for DPA1; under 490 for DPB1. The study used immunosequencing to profile the T cell repertoires of about 670 subjects and linked those repertoires to cytomegalovirus serostatus. In a later analysis, previously published TCR beta repertoires from 500 to 750 donors were re-analyzed and high-resolution HLA genotyping was added so that TCR occurrence patterns could be studied. Because of strong linkage in the cohort, roughly five DR-DQ haplotypes were treated as single units for association and clustering. Class I and class II HLA loci were covered by the typing at four-digit resolution. An earlier analysis of more than 450 of the donors used high-throughput TCR beta sequencing to judge whether each TCR beta V gene segment behaved as functional or pseudogenic. Rather than using new phenotypic data, the later analysis identified candidate immune exposures from TCR beta sequences and from how often those sequences occurred across donors. Donor age, sex, ethnicity and CMV serostatus were collected together with the repertoire data.

In total, about 650 healthy bone marrow donors made up the cohort. Cohort members were all nominally healthy when sampled, although unrecorded immune exposures were likely present. Of the 670 or so cohort members, approximately 300 had a positive CMV serostatus and 352 had a negative one, while no CMV serostatus was recorded for the donor. Each donor provided a peripheral blood sample, and peripheral blood mononuclear cells were used for TCR beta sequencing. The Qiagen DNeasy Blood Extraction Kit was used to extract genomic DNA from the blood cell samples. Receptor libraries were prepared by the immunoSEQ multiplex PCR assay. A mixture of 60 forward primers for TCR Vbeta segments and 13 reverse primers for TCR Jbeta segments was used in the multiplex PCR. The CDR3 region of rearranged TCR beta genes was amplified from genomic DNA with a multiplex PCR assay. The Illumina HiSeq System was used to sequence the amplified TCR beta libraries as 87-base-pair reads. The authors' analysis ran thus. In a later analysis, 70 million to 95 million unique TCR beta chains were counted across the 690 or so repertoires, and about 9.9 million of these chains were shared by at least two donors. Raw reads were error-corrected and collapsed into unique sequences by a nearest-neighbor algorithm in which closely related sequences were merged to remove PCR and sequencing errors. V, D and J gene segments were assigned by aligning CDR3 sequences to IMGT reference sequences. For a sequence to be retained, at least a six-nucleotide match to both a V gene segment and a J gene segment was required. Rearrangements were called productive when the CDR3 lacked stop codons and stayed in frame with V and J; all others were non-productive. Following IMGT convention, CDR3 was defined as the stretch from the second conserved V-encoded cysteine to the conserved J-encoded phenylalanine. Sequences without an unambiguous match to a single V gene segment were excluded from the earlier analysis of a few hundred of the donors. In an earlier analysis of some 590 of the donors, a V segment was called functional when productive rearrangements were above 56.7%, and segregating when the standard deviation between donors exceeded 5%. A statistical classification framework was built to diagnose cytomegalovirus status from the catalog of TCR beta chain sequences. V and J gene assignment, in a later analysis, came from comparing TCR nucleotide sequences with IMGT/GENE-DB human TR gene sequences. The TCRdist pipeline was used in a later analysis to assign CDR3 sequences and most-parsimonious VDJ recombination scenarios. A later analysis defined each TCR beta chain by its CDR3 amino acid sequence plus V-gene family, and excluded reads lacking a unique V-gene family. A later analysis removed 450 to 600 highly shared, low-generation-probability nucleotide sequences to deal with suspected cross-contamination and a sequencing artifact. For each public chain, a later analysis derived a clonal expansion index from normalized ranks of inferred template counts within each repertoire. In a later analysis, generation probabilities were computed using a VDJ recombination model fitted to out-of-frame rearrangements, and the results were checked against IGoR. A later analysis scored TCR-TCR, TCR-HLA and TCR-CMV co-occurrence with hypergeometric tests, applying a repertoire-size bias correction to TCR pairs. A later analysis estimated false discovery rates by permuting HLA or CMV assignments 20 times. In a later analysis, co-occurring TCRs were grouped using DBSCAN, with TCRdist sequence similarity added in when clustering inside HLA-allele-positive subsets. For co-occurrence clustering, repertoires with fewer than 30,000 or more than 120,000 public chains were excluded, along with roughly 5 repertoires with anomalous nucleotide sharing. TCRdb obtained this table from immuneACCESS and retained in-frame rearrangements with V and J assigned. These tables miss some clones; where compared with another copy, unresolved V genes account for less than half of the shortfall, and the remainder is unexplained. V, J and clone size reflect that table, while D and trimming were determined from the DNA. The table for this sample lists under 200,000 clones; 75% to 90% of them were counted only once. The top ten constitute 1.9% of the sample.

The investigation overall reported the following: In a later genetic analysis, fewer N-insertions in productive TCRs were reported among donors in an Asian-associated ancestry cluster than the approximately 710-donor mean. The study listed 150 to 200 TCR beta chains as associated with cytomegalovirus. It was suggested by the authors that the approach could potentially be generalized to other disease states and immunological phenotypes. HLA typing was unavailable for some donors at each locus, so association tests used only the typed subset. Most CMV-associated TCR beta chains appeared to be HLA-restricted in a later analysis, and the HLA associations seemed to be driven largely by CMV exposure. Correlated functional status among segregating V segments might reflect linkage disequilibrium, but an unknown experimental factor could not be ruled out. Several of the top co-occurrence clusters appeared to be linked to parvovirus B19, influenza, CMV and Epstein-Barr virus, according to a later analysis. Broadly in line with IMGT annotations, most TCR beta V segments showed up in productive rearrangements about 87% or about 30% of the time in an earlier analysis of several hundred of the donors. Most TCR sequences were seen in very few donors, while some public TCRs were found in many individuals. In a later genetic analysis, a missense DCLRE1C variant was associated with V-gene and J-gene trimming of TCR beta chains, and the association was replicated in an independent cohort. A group of highly shared sequence variants was considered likely to be a technical artifact of the sequencing pipeline. In a later analysis, TCR association rates were found to vary across HLA loci, with the most associated TCRs seen for DRB1 alleles and the fewest for HLA-C alleles. In a later analysis, HLA-associated TCR beta chains showed more clonal expansion and lower generation probabilities than non-associated chains that were equally common. The cohort was sequenced for TCR beta chains only, and without alpha or paired-chain data the features that could be detected were limited. A further reported finding was that TCR beta sequences accurately predicted the HLA-A and HLA-B alleles for most subjects in the first cohort. In a later analysis, 15,000 to 20,000 TCR beta sequences were associated with specific HLA alleles at a false discovery rate of 0.05. Because counts were too low, more than 15 rarely observed V segments, including chromosome 9 orphons, were excluded from the earlier analysis of several hundred of the donors. In vitro tests confirmed that a few of the cytomegalovirus-associated TCR beta chains recognize cytomegalovirus antigens. In both the original and validation cohorts, the classifier was reported to diagnose cytomegalovirus status with high specificity and sensitivity. For the cohort, immune exposure information was limited to CMV serostatus. The presence/absence analyses assumed that sequencing depth was roughly uniform across donors, and that assumption may not be true. When HLA alleles, especially DR and DQ, strongly co-occurred, attributing TCR associations to individual alleles was difficult.

Comment on this clone: It lacks a known antigen. Base qualities are not at hand, and no much larger clone is one base apart.

This receptor was taken from a human donor in good health. Sequencing was done on a sample of PBMCs.

The nucleotides are TGTGCCAGTAGTCCATCTGCGGGGCGTTATGGCTACACCTTC. It translates to CASSPSAGRYGYTF. The chain links TRBV19 with TRBJ1-2, with TRBD1 as a weak D call on 5 bases. The junction carries 15 bases between V and J, which are trimmed by 5 bases and 5 bases respectively. CDR1 and CDR2 are read off the germline V gene (reference sequence) as LNHDA and SQIVND. Its CDR3 holds 14 amino acids, cysteine through phenylalanine. Just CDR3 DNA is preserved here, 42 bases in frame from base 1.